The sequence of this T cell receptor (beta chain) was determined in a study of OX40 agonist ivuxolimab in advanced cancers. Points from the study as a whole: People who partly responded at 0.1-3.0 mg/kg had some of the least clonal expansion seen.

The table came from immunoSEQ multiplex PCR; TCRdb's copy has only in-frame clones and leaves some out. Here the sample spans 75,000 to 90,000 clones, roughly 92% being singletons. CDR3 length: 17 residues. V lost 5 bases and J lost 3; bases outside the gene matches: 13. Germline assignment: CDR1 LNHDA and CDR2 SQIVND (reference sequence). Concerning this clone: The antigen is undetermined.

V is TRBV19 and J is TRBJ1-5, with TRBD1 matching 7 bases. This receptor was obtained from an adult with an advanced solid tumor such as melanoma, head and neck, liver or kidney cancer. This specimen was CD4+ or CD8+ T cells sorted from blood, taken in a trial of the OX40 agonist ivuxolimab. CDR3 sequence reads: CASSAIGQAEANQPQHF. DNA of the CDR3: TGTGCCAGTAGTGCCATCGGACAGGCGGAAGCCAATCAGCCCCAGCATTTT.